The sequence of this T cell receptor (beta chain) was determined in a study of T cell responses to AZD1222 COVID-19 vaccine. The assay was immunoSEQ multiplex PCR, and TCRdb's table has in-frame clones only and misses some. Among 150,000 to 200,000 clones listed, less than 95% were seen once. Germline V lookup: CDR1 KGHSH, CDR2 LQKENI. The V and J ends lost 2 bases and 10 bases, in that order; junction bases with no gene match: 17. The CDR3 is made up of 17 amino acids. This clone appeared once. Its antigen is currently unknown. The study, taken as a whole, reports: With dominance at 160-218 and 743-854, vaccine-associated CD4 TCRs spanned spike. The sample set comprised mostly white British donors with more females, and clonal diversity was possibly underestimated.

This sequence originates from an adult in good health. The source was peripheral blood, collected on day 0 of AZD1222 vaccination. The chain is built from TRBV18 and TRBJ2-1; 7 nucleotides match TRBD2. The DNA of the CDR3 is TGTGCCAGCTCACCAAATACTGTAGCGGGTCTTTCCCACGAGCAGTTCTTC. Translating it yields CASSPNTVAGLSHEQFF.